This TCR beta chain stems from a study of blood T cell repertoires in COVID-19. Study-wide background: In each case, the material was cDNA or gDNA derived from T cells, B-cell-depleted T cells, or PBMCs.

People in the exposed group encountered a COVID-19 case within 2 weeks before entering the study. Methods used by the authors: Estimation of nucleated cell counts was performed using reference gene primer amplification. The assay was immunoSEQ multiplex PCR, and TCRdb's table has in-frame clones only and misses some. D and trimming were read from the DNA, whereas the V and J calls and clone size are those reported in that table. Of about 180,000 clones listed, roughly three quarters were seen once; the top ten hold about 15%. Germline V CDR1 and CDR2: MNHEY, SVGEGT. This CDR3 is 17 amino acids long. V shed 5 bases, J shed 4 bases, and the junction held 15 bases outside the gene matches. This clone turned up a few times.

The chain joins TRBV6-2 or TRBV6-3 to TRBJ2-7; 9 bases match TRBD1. This receptor was taken from a man aged 55 to 70 who had been exposed to COVID-19. Sequencing was carried out using PBMCs or T cells enriched from blood (not recorded which). CDR3 DNA: TGTGCCAGCAGTAAAGTTCCCGGGACAGGGAATTCTTACGAGCAGTACTTC. Residues: CASSKVPGTGNSYEQYF.